The 12 T cell receptor beta chains presented below share a single source sample, sequenced in a study of blood T cell repertoires in COVID-19. Sequencing was performed with immunoSEQ multiplex PCR; in TCRdb, only in-frame clones are kept and a portion is missing. This sample yields tens of thousands of clones, of which around 67% are seen a single time; approximately 2.4% belongs to the top ten. What was sequenced was peripheral blood. These TCRs come from a human donor with acute or convalescent COVID-19. The donor label of this sample is uncertain.

This clone was seen only once. This chain connects TRBV6-5 to TRBJ2-7; 9 bases map to TRBD1. CDR1 and CDR2 (germline): MNHEY, SVGAGI. Trimming took 8 bases from V and 3 from J; bases not matched to a gene: 8. This CDR3 has 14 residues. CDR3: CASAMRDRVYEQYF. CDR3 DNA sequence: TGTGCCAGCGCCATGAGGGACAGGGTCTACGAGCAGTACTTC.

The V gene is TRBV2, the J gene TRBJ2-5; D possibly corresponds to TRBD1 (5 bases). In germline, CDR1 is SNHLY, CDR2 FYNNEI. Trimming pared 6 bases from V and 1 base from J, leaving 12 bases between. The CDR3 extends over 14 amino acids. The CDR3 DNA is TGTGCCAGCAGGGCCAGGGCCTCCCAAGAGACCCAGTACTTC. Its protein is CASRARASQETQYF.

V is TRBV9 and J is TRBJ1-3; D is uncertain. CDR1 is SGDLS and CDR2 is YYNGEE in the germline V gene. CDR3 size: 12 residues. The V end was cut by 2 bases, the J end by 4 bases, with 4 bases between. The CDR3 nucleotides are TGTGCCAGCAGCGTTCAGGGAAACACCATATATTTT. This gives the protein CASSVQGNTIYF. Full variable domain (outside the CDR3, taken from reference TRBV9 and TRBJ1-3): DSGVTQTPKHLITATGQRVTLRCSPRSGDLSVYWYQQSLDQGLQFLIQYYNGEERAKGNILERFSAQQFPDLHSELNLSSLELGDSALYFCASSVQGNTIYFGEGSWLTVV.

This clone was picked up a small number of times. The V gene is TRBV6-5, the J gene TRBJ1-1; D is possibly TRBD1 (6 bases). Germline V gene lookup returns CDR1 MNHEY and CDR2 SVGAGI. V was trimmed by 5 bases and J by 10 bases, leaving 17 bases between them. The CDR3 extends over 13 amino acids. CDR3 DNA sequence: TGTGCCAGCAGTCCAACCCTACAGGGCGGAGCTTTCTTT. This sequence encodes CASSPTLQGGAFF.

This chain joins TRBV6-6 and TRBJ2-5; no firm D call. From germline, CDR1 is MNHNY and CDR2 SVGAGI (reference sequence). V lost 0 bases to trimming and J lost 5 bases, with 7 bases between them. The CDR3 has 13 residues. DNA of the CDR3: TGTGCCAGCAGTTACTCGGGCTTTGAGACCCAGTACTTC. Amino acid sequence: CASSYSGFETQYF.

This clone was counted once. V and J are TRBV5-4 and TRBJ2-3, with D possibly matching TRBD2 (5 bases). Trimming took 3 bases from V and 2 from J, leaving 13 bases between them. Germline CDR1 and CDR2: SGHNT and YYREEE (reference sequence). CDR3 length: 15 amino acids. The CDR3 reads CASSSTSEDTDTQYF. For the CDR3, the DNA is TGTGCCAGCAGCTCCACTAGTGAGGACACAGATACGCAGTATTTT.

In its sample, this clone was seen a few times. This chain uses TRBV7-9 with TRBJ1-1; 8 bases are a match to TRBD1. Looked up from germline, CDR1 is SEHNR and CDR2 is FQNEAQ (reference sequence). Trimming removed 0 bases from V and 8 bases from J; junction bases left unmatched: 5. This CDR3 spans 14 amino acids. DNA of the CDR3: TGTGCCAGCAGCTTAGCCACAGGGGGGGGAGAAGCTTTCTTT. Translation: CASSLATGGGEAFF.

This clone showed up just a few times. V gene TRBV27 combines with J gene TRBJ1-4; perhaps TRBD1 as D (6 bases). Trimming removed 6 bases from V and 8 bases from J, with 16 bases in between. CDR1 is MNHEY and CDR2 is SMNVEV in the germline V gene (reference sequence). This CDR3 contains 14 residues. The CDR3 reads CASSRTAVREKLFF. The CDR3, as DNA: TGTGCCAGCAGCCGGACAGCCGTGAGGGAAAAACTGTTTTTT.

V gene TRBV6-5 combines with J gene TRBJ1-6, with a possible D match to TRBD1 (5 bases). Per the germline V gene, CDR1 is MNHEY and CDR2 is SVGAGI. Trimming cost V 2 bases and J 9 bases, with 14 bases left between them. CDR3 length equals 15 residues. CDR3 DNA sequence: TGTGCCAGCAGTTACGAGCACCAGCAGGGTTCACCCCTCCACTTT. Residues: CASSYEHQQGSPLHF.

The chain carries TRBV29-1 and TRBJ2-7; a weak D match, TRBD1 (5 bases). The CDR3 covers 13 residues. Trimming took off 6 bases at V and 0 bases at J, with 12 bases between the two ends. The germline CDR1 and CDR2 sequences are SQVTM and ANQGSEA. The CDR3 nucleotides read TGCAGCGTGGGGCCAGGAAGCTCCTACGAGCAGTACTTC. Translation gives CSVGPGSSYEQYF.

This sequence joins TRBV27 and TRBJ1-5; the D gene is possibly TRBD1 (6 bases). V was clipped by 6 bases and J by 5 bases, with 14 bases between them. Germline V gene lookup returns CDR1 MNHEY and CDR2 SMNVEV (reference sequence). This CDR3 has 14 amino acids. The CDR3 sequence: CASRSRDTYQPQHF. CDR3 DNA sequence: TGTGCCAGCAGATCCCGGGACACTTATCAGCCCCAGCATTTT.

This clone turned up a few times. V is TRBV6-5 and J is TRBJ1-6, with 8 bases aligning to TRBD1. The V gene's germline CDR1 is MNHEY and CDR2 SVGAGI. V dropped 11 bases and J dropped 8; count of bases not matched to a gene: 8. The CDR3 extends over 13 amino acids. The CDR3: CASQGGADSPLHF. CDR3 bases: TGTGCCTCACAGGGGGGCGCGGATTCACCCCTCCACTTT.